The 22 T cell receptor beta chains below were found in one sample sequenced in a study of blood T cell repertoires in COVID-19. Method: immunoSEQ multiplex PCR; TCRdb's copy keeps in-frame clones and lacks some. The sample has around 190,000 clones; approximately 88% are singletons. The sample taken for sequencing was PBMCs or T cells enriched from blood (not recorded which). The receptors shown here come from a woman under 30 who had recovered from COVID-19.

The chain combines TRBV7-2 with TRBJ2-7, with D unclear. The germline V gene encodes CDR1 SGHTA and CDR2 FQGNSA. The CDR3 sequence is 13 residues long. V shed 8 bases and J shed 1 base, with 12 bases lying between them. CDR3 DNA sequence: TGTGCCAGCGCCCCCCAGATTTCCTACGAGCAGTACTTC. Its translation is CASAPQISYEQYF.

This clone was seen just once. V gene TRBV5-1 combines with J gene TRBJ1-5; TRBD1 agrees at 8 bases. This CDR3 spans 14 amino acids. Trimming at V came to 6 bases and at J to 2 bases, leaving 4 bases not matched to a gene. The germline CDR1 and CDR2 sequences are SGHRS and YFSETQ. Written as DNA, the CDR3 is TGCGCCAGCACCCAGGGGGCCGGCAATCAGCCCCAGCATTTT. It encodes CASTQGAGNQPQHF.

The chain recombines TRBV7-8 with TRBJ1-5, with D maybe TRBD1 (5 bases). The CDR3 covers 16 residues. Per the germline V gene, CDR1 is SGHVS and CDR2 is FQNEAQ. Between the trimmed V and J ends, which lost 0 bases and 0 bases, there was a span of 9 bases. CDR3 in amino acids: CASSLAGDYSNQPQHF. DNA for the CDR3: TGTGCCAGCAGCTTAGCAGGGGACTATAGCAATCAGCCCCAGCATTTT.

The chain uses TRBV7-2 and TRBJ2-7; perhaps TRBD2 as D (7 bases). Germline CDR1 and CDR2: SGHTA and FQGNSA. Trimming shortened V by 1 base and J by 3 bases, and 13 bases separated the two germline ends. This CDR3 spans 15 amino acids. This chain's CDR3 is CASSLEGGGGYEQYF. DNA for the CDR3: TGTGCCAGCAGCTTAGAAGGGGGAGGGGGCTACGAGCAGTACTTC. Variable domain in full (rest from reference TRBV7-2 and TRBJ2-7): GAGVSQSPSNKVTEKGKDVELRCDPISGHTALYWYRQSLGQGLEFLIYFQGNSAPDKSGLPSDRFSAERTGGSVSTLTIQRTQQEDSAVYLCASSLEGGGGYEQYFGPGTRLTVT.

J is TRBJ2-3 and V is TRBV6-5; perhaps TRBD2 as D (5 bases). Germline loops: CDR1 MNHEY, CDR2 SVGAGI. V dropped 7 bases and J dropped 0 bases, with 8 bases sitting between them. This CDR3 is 13 amino acids long. In nucleotides, the CDR3 is TGTGCCAGCAACAAGCGGAGCACAGATACGCAGTATTTT. It specifies CASNKRSTDTQYF.

The chain joins TRBV5-1 to TRBJ2-7; 13 positions match TRBD2. Germline CDR1 reads SGHRS; CDR2 reads YFSETQ. The CDR3 loop spans 19 amino acids. V lost 1 base to trimming and J lost 3 bases; unmatched junction nucleotides: 13. The CDR3 bases are TGCGCCAGCAGCTTGTGGGCAGCCGGGACTAGCGGGATCGGCTACGAGCAGTACTTC. Translation: CASSLWAAGTSGIGYEQYF.

The chain couples TRBV28 to TRBJ2-1, with 8 bases that match TRBD2. The CDR3 is made up of 16 amino acids. The V gene end was trimmed by 6 bases and the J gene end by 7 bases; junction bases not matched to a gene: 14. The germline CDR1 and CDR2 sequences are MDHEN and SYDVKM. CDR3 DNA: TGTGCCAGCAGCCCCCCGGGGGTAGCGGGACTGAATGAGCAGTTCTTC. Its translation is CASSPPGVAGLNEQFF.

This clone was detected once. The J gene is TRBJ1-4, the V gene TRBV11-2; 9 nucleotides match TRBD1. The CDR3 loop spans 15 amino acids. V lost 1 base, J lost 5 bases, and 2 bases stayed unmatched. Germline CDR1 is SGHAT and CDR2 is FQNNGV. The CDR3 reads CASSLGDRDNEKLFF. The DNA for the CDR3 is TGTGCCAGCAGCTTAGGGGACAGGGACAATGAAAAACTGTTTTTT.

The chain links TRBV12-3 or TRBV12-4 to TRBJ2-1, with D possibly being TRBD1 (6 bases). This CDR3 comprises 11 residues. V was shortened by 2 bases and J by 13 bases, with 9 bases between the two germline ends. CDR3 sequence (DNA): TGTGCCAGCAGTTTATACAGGGTCCAGTTCTTC. It translates to CASSLYRVQFF.

This chain uses TRBV28 with TRBJ2-7, with a possible D match to TRBD2 (5 bases). The CDR3 is made up of 14 amino acids. V was shortened by 6 bases and J by 0 bases, with 12 bases between the two germline ends. The V gene's germline CDR1 is MDHEN and CDR2 SYDVKM. The CDR3 spells CASSLPGYSYEQYF. CDR3 nucleotides: TGTGCCAGCAGCCTCCCGGGATACTCCTACGAGCAGTACTTC.

The rearrangement links TRBV18 to TRBJ1-2, with TRBD1 identical over 7 bases. Germline-derived CDR1 and CDR2 are KGHSH and LQKENI. With V trimmed by 0 bases and J by 2 bases, 3 bases remained unmatched. CDR3 length: 15 residues. CDR3 in amino acids: CASSPPTGSNYGYTF. CDR3 coding DNA: TGTGCCAGCTCACCACCGACAGGGTCGAACTATGGCTACACCTTC.

The rearrangement joins TRBV5-4 to TRBJ2-1, with 7 bases that match TRBD2. There are 16 residues in the CDR3. From germline, CDR1 is SGHNT and CDR2 YYREEE (reference sequence). With V trimmed by 0 bases and J by 6 bases, 9 bases remained unmatched. The CDR3 spells CASSLGAGSTVNEQFF. As DNA, the CDR3 is TGTGCCAGCAGCTTGGGAGCGGGGTCTACTGTCAATGAGCAGTTCTTC. Variable domain in full (rest from reference TRBV5-4 and TRBJ2-1): ETGVTQSPTHLIKTRGQQVTLRCSSQSGHNTVSWYQQALGQGPQFIFQYYREEENGRGNFPPRFSGLQFPNYSSELNVNALELDDSALYLCASSLGAGSTVNEQFFGPGTRLTVL.

This chain connects TRBV19 to TRBJ2-1; TRBD2 aligns across 7 bases. The J segment lost 4 bases and the V segment lost 9 bases, leaving 9 bases of the junction unmatched. Germline V CDR1 and CDR2: LNHDA, SQIVND (reference sequence). The length of the CDR3 is 14 residues. In DNA form, the CDR3 reads TGTGCCAGCAGAGCGGGATTTGGATACAATGAGCAGTTCTTC. This gives the protein CASRAGFGYNEQFF.

This chain joins TRBV3-1 (or the pseudogene TRBV3-2) and TRBJ1-1, with D hard to call. CDR3 size: 13 residues. Germline loops: CDR1 LGHDT, CDR2 YNNKEL (reference sequence). V was shortened by 3 bases and J by 2 bases, with 7 bases between the two germline ends. CDR3 residues: CASSHRTNTEAFF. The CDR3 DNA reads as TGTGCCAGCAGCCATCGGACTAACACTGAAGCTTTCTTT.

This chain uses TRBV5-1 with TRBJ2-5; 8 nucleotides match TRBD1. Germline V lookup: CDR1 SGHRS, CDR2 YFSETQ. The CDR3 covers 15 residues. The V and J ends lost 4 bases and 5 bases, in that order; junction bases with no gene match: 10. CDR3 coding DNA: TGCGCCAGCAGCGGTAATACAGGGGGTCGGGAGACCCAGTACTTC. Protein sequence: CASSGNTGGRETQYF.

The CDR3 DNA reads TGTGCCAGCAGCCAAGATCACCGGGGGTTCAGTAACTATGGCTACACCTTC. It specifies CASSQDHRGFSNYGYTF. The gene calls are TRBV3-1 (or the pseudogene TRBV3-2) and TRBJ1-2, with a possible D match to TRBD1 (5 bases). CDR3 length: 17 residues. Germline CDR1 is LGHDT and CDR2 is YNNKEL (reference sequence). The V end lost 0 bases, the J end lost 1 base, and 15 bases lay between the germline ends.

The CDR3 loop is CASKGRQMYEAFF. CDR3 DNA sequence: TGTGCCAGCAAAGGAAGACAGATGTATGAAGCTTTCTTT. The chain carries TRBV2 and TRBJ1-1; perhaps TRBD1 as D (5 bases). Germline CDR1 and CDR2: SNHLY and FYNNEI. The CDR3 is 13 amino acids. The V and J ends lost 7 bases and 7 bases respectively, with 16 bases between them. Full variable domain (remainder filled in from reference TRBV2 and TRBJ1-1): EPEVTQTPSHQVTQMGQEVILRCVPISNHLYFYWYRQILGQKVEFLVSFYNNEISEKSEIFDDQFSVERPDGSNFTLKIRSTKLEDSAMYFCASKGRQMYEAFFGQGTRLTVV.

The chain joins TRBV6-5 to TRBJ2-3, with D unresolved. The CDR3 extends over 16 amino acids. Between the trimmed V and J ends, which lost 4 bases and 2 bases, there was a span of 16 bases. Germline assignment: CDR1 MNHEY and CDR2 SVGAGI. The CDR3 bases are TGTGCCAGCAGTTTCTCGACACAAACCCTCACAGATACGCAGTATTTT. Translated: CASSFSTQTLTDTQYF.

The J gene is TRBJ1-2, the V gene TRBV10-2; D is perhaps TRBD1 (5 bases). The V gene's germline CDR1 is WSHSY and CDR2 SAAADI. Trimming removed 4 bases from V and 0 bases from J, with 12 bases in between. The CDR3 extends over 15 amino acids. This CDR3 reads CASSVGPGANYGYTF. As DNA, the CDR3 is TGCGCCAGCAGTGTGGGGCCGGGGGCTAACTATGGCTACACCTTC.

This chain joins TRBV6-1 and TRBJ1-1; D perhaps matches TRBD1 (6 bases). Deletions cut 1 base from V and 4 bases from J, with 16 bases between. Germline values: CDR1 MNHNS, CDR2 SASEGT. The CDR3 loop spans 16 amino acids. CDR3 protein: CASSEVAGDRATEAFF. DNA for the CDR3: TGTGCCAGCAGTGAAGTGGCAGGGGATCGAGCCACTGAAGCTTTCTTT.

The rearrangement uses TRBV25-1 and TRBJ1-2; weak D call: TRBD1 (5 bases). The CDR3 spans 14 residues. The V and J ends lost 8 bases and 1 base respectively, with 14 bases between them. Germline CDR1 MGHDK, CDR2 SYGVNS. As DNA, the CDR3 is TGTGCCAGCCTTGACGCCGGGGGTAACTATGGCTACACCTTC. It encodes CASLDAGGNYGYTF.

The chain uses TRBV9 and TRBJ2-3, with a tentative D call TRBD2 (5 bases). Trimming pared 4 bases from V and 7 bases from J, leaving 16 bases between. This CDR3 comprises 14 residues. Germline V gene data show CDR1 as SGDLS and CDR2 as YYNGEE. CDR3 residues: CASSPSSVGNTQYF. CDR3 DNA: TGTGCCAGCAGCCCCAGTAGCGTTGGAAATACGCAGTATTTT. Full variable domain (remainder filled in from reference TRBV9 and TRBJ2-3): DSGVTQTPKHLITATGQRVTLRCSPRSGDLSVYWYQQSLDQGLQFLIQYYNGEERAKGNILERFSAQQFPDLHSELNLSSLELGDSALYFCASSPSSVGNTQYFGPGTRLTVL.